This TCR beta chain was found in a study of blood T cell repertoires in COVID-19. CDR1 LNHDA and CDR2 SQIVND come from the germline V gene (reference sequence). V lost 7 bases and J lost 6; bases outside the gene matches: 17. The CDR3 contains 19 residues. Data came from immunoSEQ multiplex PCR; TCRdb stores just in-frame clones and leaves some out. Of 200,000 to 250,000 clones in the sample, 82% were seen once. The V gene is TRBV19, the J gene TRBJ2-1; the match to TRBD2 covers 14 bases. This TCR was sampled from a woman in her forties with acute or convalescent COVID-19. Source material: peripheral blood. The CDR3 region has the DNA TGTGCCAGTACCCGACGCGGGACTAGCGGGAGTCTTGCTTTCAATGAGCAGTTCTTC. Translating gives CASTRRGTSGSLAFNEQFF. The whole variable domain, filled in from reference TRBV19 and TRBJ2-1, reads DGGITQSPKYLFRKEGQNVTLSCEQNLNHDAMYWYRQDPGQGLRLIYYSQIVNDFQKGDIAEGYSVSREKKESFPLTVTSAQKNPTAFYLCASTRRGTSGSLAFNEQFFGPGTRLTVL.